This T cell receptor (beta chain) was identified in a study of shared clonotypes between healthy human individuals. V was trimmed by 1 base and J by 0 bases, leaving 13 bases between them. CDR3 length: 18 residues. Germline CDR1 is KGHSH and CDR2 is LQKENI. Profiled with immunoSEQ multiplex PCR; TCRdb holds only in-frame clones, not every one. The sample consists of about 490,000 clones, over 60% of them appearing once. The chain combines TRBV18 with TRBJ2-6; the D gene is possibly TRBD2 (6 bases). The specimen was PBMCs. The sequence came from a woman aged 40 to 50 in good health. Some clones in this sample may be carry-over from other donors' samples. The CDR3 spells CASSPRGTDFSGANVLTF. The CDR3 DNA follows: TGTGCCAGCTCACCACGCGGGACCGATTTCTCTGGGGCCAACGTCCTGACTTTC. The entire variable domain, with the rest obtained from reference TRBV18 and TRBJ2-6, is as follows: NAGVMQNPRHLVRRRGQEARLRCSPMKGHSHVYWYRQLPEEGLKFMVYLQKENIIDESGMPKERFSAEFPKEGPSILRIQQVVRGDSAAYFCASSPRGTDFSGANVLTFGAGSRLTVL.